This TCR beta chain was found in a study of CXCR3-negative and CXCR3-positive naive CD8 T cells. About the study: Summed over all libraries, TRB reads came to 110 million to 150 million, with about 1.5 +/- 0.3 million per library. Overall study findings and caveats: For naive cells, CXCR3-negative and CXCR3-positive subsets had similar TRBV-TRBJ usage; for memory cells, usage differed. Each naive subset displayed comparably high diversity, whereas memory CD8+ cells displayed much lower diversity.

Germline V gene lookup returns CDR1 SEHNR and CDR2 FQNEAQ (reference sequence). There are 14 residues in the CDR3. cDNA libraries for TRB were generated by 5' RACE incorporating UMI labels. For each CDR3 protein, TCRdb gives one entry from its re-call of the 5' RACE reads, without DNA. The sample table includes approximately 53,000 distinct CDR3 sequences. Each CD8+ T cell subset was flow-sorted in triplicate. Every sort contained some 300,000 cells. On this clonotype itself: Its antigen is not known.

The TCR was taken from a human donor in good health. Some clones in this sample may be carry-over from other donors' samples. Material: memory CD8+ T cells from blood. V usage is TRBV7-9 and J usage is TRBJ1-1. The CDR3 sequence is CASSFGGGFTEAFF.